The next 18 T cell receptor beta chains were all read from a single sample in a study of blood T cell repertoires in COVID-19 (dated by TCRdb to about 2020). The library came from the immunoSEQ multiplex PCR assay. Here the immuneACCESS table is served through TCRdb, limited to in-frame sequences with V and J called. Missing clones are a known gap in these copies; in checked studies unresolved V genes cover under half, and the rest lacks a known reason. Across this sample there are about 41,000 clones, with just under 90% seen only once. Around 3.6% of the sample is in the top ten clones. The sample consisted of peripheral blood. The receptor set was obtained from a man aged 35-49 years with COVID-19, enrolled during active disease.

V gene TRBV7-6 combines with J gene TRBJ1-5; D is undetermined. The germline V and J ends were trimmed by 2 bases and 4 bases, with 9 bases remaining between them. The CDR3 loop spans 14 amino acids. The V gene's germline CDR1 is SGHVS and CDR2 FNYEAQ. The DNA for the CDR3 is TGTGCCAGCAGCTTATACGCGGGGAATCAGCCCCAGCATTTT. Translating it yields CASSLYAGNQPQHF. The variable domain in full, completed from reference TRBV7-6 and TRBJ1-5, reads GAGVSQSPRYKVTKRGQDVALRCDPISGHVSLYWYRQALGQGPEFLTYFNYEAQQDKSGLPNDRFSAERPEGSISTLTIQRTEQRDSAMYRCASSLYAGNQPQHFGDGTRLSIL.

This sequence joins TRBV5-6 and TRBJ2-5; D not resolved. The V gene's germline CDR1 is SGHDT and CDR2 YYEEEE. The V and J ends lost 8 bases and 5 bases respectively, with 16 bases between them. The CDR3 runs 13 residues. In DNA form, the CDR3 reads TGTGCCAGTACCCGCGCGGTTCCGGAGACCCAGTACTTC. Residues: CASTRAVPETQYF.

The chain employs TRBV19 and TRBJ2-4; D might be TRBD1 (6 bases). The germline CDR1 and CDR2 sequences are LNHDA and SQIVND (reference sequence). This CDR3 is built from 14 residues. V was pared by 5 bases and J by 5 bases, with 13 bases between. The CDR3 DNA follows: TGTGCCAGTAGTCGCGACAGGAGCCAAAACATTCAGTACTTC. It specifies CASSRDRSQNIQYF.

The V gene is TRBV28, the J gene TRBJ1-1; 8 bases fit TRBD1. Germline loops: CDR1 MDHEN, CDR2 SYDVKM. V lost 4 bases and J lost 6; bases outside the gene matches: 4. The CDR3 is made up of 13 amino acids. The CDR3 DNA is TGTGCCAGCAGTTCCGGACAGGGCCCTGAAGCTTTCTTT. Protein product: CASSSGQGPEAFF.

The rearrangement uses TRBV5-6 and TRBJ1-4, with 8 bases that match TRBD1. There are 15 residues in the CDR3. In germline, CDR1 is SGHDT, CDR2 YYEEEE. With V trimmed by 2 bases and J by 4 bases, 4 bases remained unmatched. CDR3 sequence: CASSFVGQGNEKLFF. DNA for the CDR3: TGTGCCAGCAGCTTCGTTGGACAGGGTAATGAAAAACTGTTTTTT. Using reference TRBV5-6 and TRBJ1-4 for the parts outside the CDR3, the full variable domain is DAGVTQSPTHLIKTRGQQVTLRCSPKSGHDTVSWYQQALGQGPQFIFQYYEEEERQRGNFPDRFSGHQFPNYSSELNVNALLLGDSALYLCASSFVGQGNEKLFFGSGTQLSVL.

The V and J genes are TRBV7-8 and TRBJ2-3, with D unresolved. CDR3 length: 15 amino acids. Trimming removed 0 bases from V and 0 bases from J, with 7 bases in between. From germline, CDR1 is SGHVS and CDR2 FQNEAQ. This CDR3 is CASSLAVSSTDTQYF. Written as DNA, the CDR3 is TGTGCCAGCAGCTTAGCCGTGTCTAGCACAGATACGCAGTATTTT.

Here the CDR3 reads CASSMTGVSPLHF. The CDR3 region has the DNA TGTGCCAGCAGTATGACAGGGGTTTCACCCCTCCACTTT. J is TRBJ1-6 and V is TRBV12-3 or TRBV12-4; 8 bases fit TRBD1. The CDR3 has 13 residues. V trimming: 5 bases; J trimming: 9 bases; junction bases outside the gene matches: 3.

This chain connects TRBV5-1 to TRBJ1-1, with a tentative D call TRBD1 (5 bases). The CDR3 has 15 amino acids. The ends were cut back, 0 bases at V and 3 bases at J, with 12 bases in the middle. Germline CDR1 is SGHRS and CDR2 is YFSETQ. For the CDR3, the DNA is TGCGCCAGCAGCTTGGCCCCAGGGTTGGACACTGAAGCTTTCTTT. This sequence encodes CASSLAPGLDTEAFF. The whole variable domain, filled in from reference TRBV5-1 and TRBJ1-1, reads KAGVTQTPRYLIKTRGQQVTLSCSPISGHRSVSWYQQTPGQGLQFLFEYFSETQRNKGNFPGRFSGRQFSNSRSEMNVSTLELGDSALYLCASSLAPGLDTEAFFGQGTRLTVV.

The chain has TRBV19 and TRBJ1-3, with 7 bases aligning to TRBD1. V dropped 6 bases and J dropped 4; count of bases not matched to a gene: 6. CDR1 and CDR2 from the germline V gene are LNHDA and SQIVND (reference sequence). The CDR3 is 14 amino acids. As DNA, the CDR3 is TGTGCCAGTAGCCACCGGGACAGCGGAAACACCATATATTTT. Its protein product is CASSHRDSGNTIYF.

The V and J genes are TRBV11-2 and TRBJ2-3, with D perhaps matching TRBD1 (5 bases). V lost 5 bases and J lost 0, with 12 bases in between. Germline CDR1 is SGHAT and CDR2 is FQNNGV. The CDR3 has 15 residues. CDR3 bases: TGTGCCAGCAGCATGCGGCACAGGAGCACAGATACGCAGTATTTT. Protein product: CASSMRHRSTDTQYF.

The V call is TRBV12-5, the J call TRBJ2-7; 7 bases are shared with TRBD2. The trim removed 10 bases at V and 3 bases at J, leaving 9 bases unmatched. Looked up from germline, CDR1 is LGHNT and CDR2 is FRNRAP. The CDR3 is made up of 13 amino acids. For the CDR3, the DNA is TGTGCTACCGGACCGGGACTAAACTACGAGCAGTACTTC. Translation gives CATGPGLNYEQYF.

The J gene is TRBJ2-1, the V gene TRBV2, with 9 nucleotides matching TRBD2. The germline CDR1 and CDR2 sequences are SNHLY and FYNNEI. V trimming: 1 base; J trimming: 7 bases; junction bases outside the gene matches: 5. This CDR3 is 15 amino acids long. The DNA for the CDR3 is TGTGCCAGCAGTGAAGTAGCTAGCGGGAAAAATGAGCAGTTCTTC. Translation: CASSEVASGKNEQFF.

This chain uses TRBV5-5 with TRBJ1-1; 7 bases map to TRBD1. V dropped 2 bases and J dropped 3; count of bases not matched to a gene: 13. The CDR3 has 17 residues. Per germline, CDR1 SGHKS and CDR2 YYEKEE (reference sequence). CDR3 amino acids: CASSFSGTAYGDTEAFF. CDR3 DNA sequence: TGTGCCAGCAGCTTTTCCGGGACAGCCTATGGCGACACTGAAGCTTTCTTT.

The chain couples TRBV3-1 (or the pseudogene TRBV3-2) to TRBJ1-2; the match to TRBD1 covers 7 bases. CDR3 length: 14 residues. With V trimmed by 7 bases and J by 3 bases, 8 bases remained unmatched. Per the germline V gene, CDR1 is LGHDT and CDR2 is YNNKEL (reference sequence). CDR3 sequence: CASTAEGAYYGYTF. CDR3 DNA: TGTGCCAGCACTGCGGAGGGGGCCTACTATGGCTACACCTTC.

This clone was observed a single time. The J gene is TRBJ1-3, the V gene TRBV2; D gene unclear. Trimming removed 2 bases from V and 0 bases from J, with 11 bases in between. This CDR3 contains 16 residues. Germline values: CDR1 SNHLY, CDR2 FYNNEI. CDR3 in DNA: TGTGCCAGCAGTGAATCTTGGGCCAGCTCTGGAAACACCATATATTTT. As protein: CASSESWASSGNTIYF.

Only a few counts were recorded for this clone. The rearrangement uses TRBV19 and TRBJ1-1; 7 bases map to TRBD1. With 7 bases clipped from V and 8 bases from J, the junction kept 13 bases outside the gene matches. Germline CDR1 reads LNHDA; CDR2 reads SQIVND (reference sequence). CDR3 length: 14 amino acids. CDR3 loop: CASKGGQEEREAFF. CDR3 bases: TGTGCCAGTAAAGGGGGCCAGGAGGAACGGGAAGCTTTCTTT.

V usage is TRBV6-5 and J usage is TRBJ2-1; D not certain. Per the germline V gene, CDR1 is MNHEY and CDR2 is SVGAGI. V was cut by 6 bases and J by 8 bases, with 5 bases left in between. The CDR3 totals 10 residues. CDR3 region: CASSEYEQFF. CDR3 bases: TGTGCCAGCAGCGAGTATGAGCAGTTCTTC.

The chain combines TRBV7-9 with TRBJ2-7; 9 bases are shared with TRBD2. The V gene's germline CDR1 is SEHNR and CDR2 FQNEAQ (reference sequence). CDR3 length: 17 amino acids. DNA of the CDR3: TGTGCTCCGTCCGGACTAGCGCCTACCTCGAGCTCCTACGAGCAGTACTTC. Its translation: CAPSGLAPTSSSYEQYF.